The next 27 T cell receptor beta chains were all read from a single sample in a study of blood T cell repertoires in COVID-19. The protocol was immunoSEQ multiplex PCR, while the TCRdb copy is restricted to in-frame clones and leaves out a portion. The data show 300,000 to 350,000 clones, over 75% seen once. Sequences were obtained from PBMCs or T cells enriched from blood (not recorded which). All receptors derive from a woman in her thirties who had recovered from COVID-19.

The gene calls are TRBV2 and TRBJ2-7; tentatively, D is TRBD1 (6 bases). Trimming took off 6 bases at V and 2 bases at J, with 8 bases between the two ends. Germline CDR1 SNHLY, CDR2 FYNNEI. The CDR3 runs 12 residues. The DNA for the CDR3 is TGTGCCAGCAGGCGGACAGCCTACGAGCAGTACTTC. This gives the protein CASRRTAYEQYF.

V usage is TRBV7-8 and J usage is TRBJ2-7, with 11 nucleotides matching TRBD2. Germline values: CDR1 SGHVS, CDR2 FQNEAQ. The trim removed 4 bases at V and 3 bases at J, leaving 2 bases unmatched. The CDR3 spans 14 residues. DNA of the CDR3: TGTGCCAGCAGCTCCCTAGCGGGGGGCTACGAGCAGTACTTC. Its translation is CASSSLAGGYEQYF.

This sequence joins TRBV28 and TRBJ2-5; TRBD2 matches 15 bases. With 6 bases clipped from V and 1 base from J, the junction kept 9 bases outside the gene matches. This CDR3 contains 18 residues. In germline, CDR1 is MDHEN, CDR2 SYDVKM. Written as DNA, the CDR3 is TGTGCCAGCAGACGGACTAGCGGGGGGGTGTTTTCCCAAGAGACCCAGTACTTC. Its protein product is CASRRTSGGVFSQETQYF.

The chain recombines TRBV5-1 with TRBJ1-1; 7 bases are a match to TRBD1. Germline V gene data show CDR1 as SGHRS and CDR2 as YFSETQ. The junction had 7 bases not matched to a gene; V was cut back by 4 bases and J by 4 bases. CDR3 length: 14 residues. As DNA, the CDR3 is TGCGCCAGCAGCCCCACCACAGGGGTCACTGAAGCTTTCTTT. Translation: CASSPTTGVTEAFF.

The V and J genes are TRBV11-2 and TRBJ1-1, with a weak D call TRBD1 (6 bases). This CDR3 spans 16 amino acids. Per germline, CDR1 SGHAT and CDR2 FQNNGV. V lost 4 bases and J 2 bases, leaving 17 bases between the germline ends. In nucleotides, the CDR3 is TGTGCCAGCAGCTCAGGTAGGGGCAGGGGAAACACTGAAGCTTTCTTT. As protein: CASSSGRGRGNTEAFF. Full variable domain (remainder filled in from reference TRBV11-2 and TRBJ1-1): EAGVAQSPRYKIIEKRQSVAFWCNPISGHATLYWYQQILGQGPKLLIQFQNNGVVDDSQLPKDRFSAERLKGVDSTLKIQPAKLEDSAVYLCASSSGRGRGNTEAFFGQGTRLTVV.

This clone showed up just a few times. Additional DNA sequences in this sample encode the identical CDR3. This sequence joins TRBV6-5 and TRBJ1-3, with D uncertain. CDR1 and CDR2 from the germline V gene are MNHEY and SVGAGI. V was trimmed by 1 base and J by 0 bases, leaving 4 bases between them. This CDR3 is built from 14 residues. The CDR3 is CASSYLSSGNTIYF. The CDR3 DNA reads as TGTGCCAGCAGTTACTTGAGCTCTGGAAACACCATATATTTT.

The chain links TRBV4-3 to TRBJ2-5; TRBD1 matches at 7 bases. The CDR3 spans 15 residues. V lost 0 bases and J lost 4; bases outside the gene matches: 5. CDR1 is LGHNA and CDR2 is YSLEER in the germline V gene. As DNA, the CDR3 is TGCGCCAGCAGCCAAGAAGGGGGCCGGGCAGAGACCCAGTACTTC. It translates to CASSQEGGRAETQYF.

In nucleotides, the CDR3 is TGTGCCAGCAGCCTCCAAACCCCGGGGGGACAAGAGACCCAGTACTTC. This translates into CASSLQTPGGQETQYF. The chain has TRBV28 and TRBJ2-5, with 7 bases lining up with TRBD2. The trim removed 6 bases at V and 2 bases at J, leaving 12 bases unmatched. The CDR3 spans 16 residues. CDR1 is MDHEN and CDR2 is SYDVKM in the germline V gene.

V usage is TRBV2 and J usage is TRBJ2-7; 7 bases agree with TRBD2. The germline gives CDR1 SNHLY, CDR2 FYNNEI. V was clipped by 5 bases and J by 0 bases; unmatched bases: 4. This CDR3 comprises 14 residues. The DNA for the CDR3 is TGTGCCAGCAGTCCGCCTAGCGGCTCCTACGAGCAGTACTTC. Translating it yields CASSPPSGSYEQYF.

Only one count was recorded for this clone. The rearrangement uses TRBV28 and TRBJ1-1; TRBD1 aligns across 9 bases. Germline CDR1 is MDHEN and CDR2 is SYDVKM. The CDR3 totals 14 residues. After removal of 6 bases from V and 4 bases from J, the junction contained 6 bases not matched to a gene. The CDR3 region has the DNA TGTGCCAGCAGGACCGGGACAGGGATCACTGAAGCTTTCTTT. Translating it yields CASRTGTGITEAFF.

V gene TRBV5-4 combines with J gene TRBJ1-4; maybe TRBD1 (5 bases). Germline CDR1 reads SGHNT; CDR2 reads YYREEE (reference sequence). The CDR3 has 14 amino acids. V was pared by 3 bases and J by 4 bases, with 10 bases between. The CDR3 DNA reads as TGTGCCAGCAGCTACAGGAACGGTAATGAAAAACTGTTTTTT. Translated: CASSYRNGNEKLFF.

This chain connects TRBV19 to TRBJ1-1; 7 bases are a match to TRBD1. CDR3 size: 12 residues. Germline loops: CDR1 LNHDA, CDR2 SQIVND (reference sequence). J gave up 8 bases and V 7 bases, and 7 bases lay outside the gene matches. For the CDR3, the DNA is TGTGCCAGTATCGGGACAGTGGACGAAGCTTTCTTT. It codes for CASIGTVDEAFF.

This clone was observed a single time. The chain is built from TRBV24-1 and TRBJ2-2, with D tentatively TRBD2 (5 bases). Looked up from germline, CDR1 is KGHDR and CDR2 is SFDVKD. The CDR3 runs 16 residues. V shed 3 bases and J shed 1 base, with 11 bases lying between them. The CDR3 bases are TGTGCCACCAGTGATCCGGGGAGAGGGAACACCGGGGAGCTGTTTTTT. It encodes CATSDPGRGNTGELFF.

The chain recombines TRBV7-9 with TRBJ1-1; 8 bases fit TRBD1. CDR3 length: 16 residues. Germline CDR1 and CDR2: SEHNR and FQNEAQ (reference sequence). V shed 2 bases and J 0 bases; nucleotides not matched to a gene: 5. CDR3 sequence reads: CASSLPMDRVNTEAFF. DNA of the CDR3: TGTGCCAGCAGCTTACCTATGGACAGGGTGAACACTGAAGCTTTCTTT.

The CDR3, as DNA: TGTGCCAGTAGTCCGACCCAAGGACAGAGATTTAATGAAAAACTGTTTTTT. This codes for CASSPTQGQRFNEKLFF. The chain is built from TRBV19 and TRBJ1-4, with TRBD1 as a possible D gene (6 bases). Germline lookup yields CDR1 LNHDA and CDR2 SQIVND (reference sequence). V was clipped by 5 bases and J by 4 bases, with 20 bases between them. The CDR3 length is 17 residues.

As regards this clone: The sample has other DNA sequences that encode this CDR3 too. The chain employs TRBV19 and TRBJ2-2, with TRBD2 matching 9 bases. The germline CDR1 and CDR2 sequences are LNHDA and SQIVND (reference sequence). The CDR3 is made up of 14 amino acids. Losses at the gene ends were 1 base for V and 6 bases for J; bases not matched to a gene: 0. The CDR3 loop reads CASSIGGGAGELFF. CDR3 DNA: TGTGCCAGTAGTATAGGCGGGGGGGCCGGGGAGCTGTTTTTT.

This clone appeared a few times. The J gene is TRBJ1-2, the V gene TRBV7-9; 8 nucleotides agree with TRBD1. Germline trimming cut 5 bases from V and 8 bases from J; bases unmatched to any gene: 7. This CDR3 is built from 13 residues. CDR1 and CDR2 (germline): SEHNR, FQNEAQ (reference sequence). DNA for the CDR3: TGTGCCAGCAGCGATCAGGGGGCGCAGGGCTACACCTTC. Its translation: CASSDQGAQGYTF.

The rearrangement links TRBV7-2 to TRBJ2-7; tentative D call: TRBD2 (6 bases). V lost 1 base and J lost 2, with 12 bases in between. Germline values: CDR1 SGHTA, CDR2 FQGNSA. This CDR3 has 15 amino acids. The DNA for the CDR3 is TGTGCCAGCAGCTTAGTCGGGGGAGCTGCCTACGAGCAGTACTTC. Translated, it gives CASSLVGGAAYEQYF.

The rearrangement links TRBV9 to TRBJ1-1; D is possibly TRBD1 (6 bases). Germline CDR1 SGDLS, CDR2 YYNGEE. The CDR3 spans 11 residues. V shed 4 bases and J shed 11 bases, with 12 bases lying between them. This chain's CDR3 is CASSPGDAAFF. CDR3 nucleotides: TGTGCCAGCAGCCCAGGGGACGCGGCTTTCTTT.

This chain links TRBV28 with TRBJ2-7; 9 bases are shared with TRBD1. This CDR3 contains 15 residues. The V gene end was trimmed by 5 bases and the J gene end by 3 bases; junction bases not matched to a gene: 8. Germline CDR1 is MDHEN and CDR2 is SYDVKM. The DNA for the CDR3 is TGTGCCAGCAGTACGGGGACAGGGATTTACTACGAGCAGTACTTC. Amino acid sequence: CASSTGTGIYYEQYF.

This CDR3 reads CASSLTRNRGTEAFF. The CDR3 DNA is TGTGCCAGCAGCCTAACGCGAAACAGGGGAACTGAAGCTTTCTTT. The chain links TRBV7-9 to TRBJ1-1; 7 bases map to TRBD1. CDR1 and CDR2 (germline): SEHNR, FQNEAQ (reference sequence). Losses at the gene ends were 5 bases for V and 5 bases for J; bases not matched to a gene: 11. The CDR3 covers 15 residues. Full variable domain (missing parts from reference TRBV7-9 and TRBJ1-1): DTGVSQNPRHKITKRGQNVTFRCDPISEHNRLYWYRQTLGQGPEFLTYFQNEAQLEKSRLLSDRFSAERPKGSFSTLEIQRTEQGDSAMYLCASSLTRNRGTEAFFGQGTRLTVV.

The J gene is TRBJ1-1, the V gene TRBV6-5; a weak D match, TRBD1 (6 bases). The CDR3 extends over 14 amino acids. Germline V lookup: CDR1 MNHEY, CDR2 SVGAGI. With 6 bases removed from V and 5 bases from J, the gap between germline ends came to 16 bases. CDR3 bases: TGTGCCAGCAGCACACAGGGAAAGCGGACTGAAGCTTTCTTT. Translation: CASSTQGKRTEAFF.

This chain joins TRBV2 and TRBJ1-4, with a weak D call TRBD1 (6 bases). Germline values: CDR1 SNHLY, CDR2 FYNNEI. The CDR3 extends over 15 amino acids. V lost 10 bases and J lost 0, with 15 bases in between. This CDR3 is CATKADSSTNEKLFF. Here the CDR3 DNA reads TGTGCCACCAAAGCGGACAGCTCAACTAATGAAAAACTGTTTTTT.

The CDR3 here is CASTTSWGTYNSPLHF. The CDR3 DNA reads as TGTGCCAGCACCACTTCCTGGGGCACCTATAATTCACCCCTCCACTTT. The genes are TRBV27 and TRBJ1-6, with TRBD1 as a possible D gene (5 bases). V was shortened by 7 bases and J by 2 bases, with 15 bases between the two germline ends. Germline V gene sequence: CDR1 MNHEY, CDR2 SMNVEV (reference sequence). This CDR3 region has 16 residues.

V usage is TRBV11-2 and J usage is TRBJ1-1; possible D gene TRBD1, 5 bases. V lost 0 bases, J lost 5 bases, and 10 bases lay in between. This CDR3 has 14 residues. Looked up from germline, CDR1 is SGHAT and CDR2 is FQNNGV. As DNA, the CDR3 is TGTGCCAGCAGCTTAGACAGGGCCGGTACTGAAGCTTTCTTT. Translating it yields CASSLDRAGTEAFF.

This chain uses TRBV14 with TRBJ1-3; D gene ambiguous. V lost 0 bases and J lost 4, with 10 bases in between. This CDR3 spans 15 amino acids. CDR1 SGHDN and CDR2 FVKESK come from the germline V gene. The CDR3 region has the DNA TGTGCCAGCAGCCAAGAGCGCATCAGGGGAAACACCATATATTTT. It translates to CASSQERIRGNTIYF.

The V call is TRBV7-9, the J call TRBJ2-3; TRBD2 matches 8 bases. This CDR3 is built from 16 residues. J was trimmed by 2 bases and V by 2 bases; bases with no gene match: 6. Germline V gene lookup returns CDR1 SEHNR and CDR2 FQNEAQ (reference sequence). CDR3 residues: CASSLSRGVITDTQYF. The CDR3 region has the DNA TGTGCCAGCAGCTTATCGCGGGGGGTTATCACAGATACGCAGTATTTT.